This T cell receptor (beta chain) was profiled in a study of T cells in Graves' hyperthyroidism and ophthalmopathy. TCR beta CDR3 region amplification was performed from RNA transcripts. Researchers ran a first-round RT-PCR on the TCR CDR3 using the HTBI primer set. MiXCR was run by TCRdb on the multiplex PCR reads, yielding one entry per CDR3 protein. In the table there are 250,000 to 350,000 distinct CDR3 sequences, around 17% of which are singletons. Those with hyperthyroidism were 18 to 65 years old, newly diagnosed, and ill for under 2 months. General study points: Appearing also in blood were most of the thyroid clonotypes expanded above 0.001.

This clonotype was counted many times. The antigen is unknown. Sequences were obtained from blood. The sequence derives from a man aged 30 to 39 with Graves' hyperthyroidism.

The CDR3: CATSGQGTDTQYF. The CDR3 DNA sequence: TGTGCCACCAGTGGACAGGGCACAGATACGCAGTATTTT. This chain links TRBV24-1 with TRBJ2-3, with a possible D match to TRBD1 (6 bases). Germline values: CDR1 KGHDR, CDR2 SFDVKD. V lost 5 bases and J lost 1, with 6 bases in between. The CDR3 totals 13 residues.